The clone carrying this T cell receptor beta chain was observed once. Under the authors' procedure: By means of reference gene primer amplification, nucleated cell counts were estimated. The table came from immunoSEQ multiplex PCR; TCRdb's copy has only in-frame clones and leaves some out. V, J and clone size reflect that table, while D and trimming were determined from the DNA. The sample contains about 190,000 clones, roughly 86% of which appear only once. The CDR3 spans 12 residues. With 4 bases removed from V and 7 bases from J, the gap between germline ends came to 12 bases. Germline V lookup: CDR1 SGHDT, CDR2 YYEEEE. Living in 24 US areas, the participants were between about 18 and 95 years of age. Donors were grouped by their self-reported clinical history. The entry originates in a study of blood T cell repertoires in COVID-19. Across the whole study: Sample material is recorded as cDNA or gDNA derived from T cells, B-cell-depleted T cells, or PBMCs.

The sequence derives from a woman in her twenties or thirties who had recovered from COVID-19. The V and J genes are TRBV5-6 and TRBJ2-7, with a tentative D call TRBD2 (6 bases). The material sequenced was PBMCs or T cells enriched from blood (not recorded which). The CDR3 loop reads CASSLGLQEQYF. CDR3 in DNA: TGTGCCAGCAGCCTGGGACTTCAGGAGCAGTACTTC. The full variable domain, rest sourced from reference TRBV5-6 and TRBJ2-7, is DAGVTQSPTHLIKTRGQQVTLRCSPKSGHDTVSWYQQALGQGPQFIFQYYEEEERQRGNFPDRFSGHQFPNYSSELNVNALLLGDSALYLCASSLGLQEQYFGPGTRLTVT.